This TCR beta chain was sequenced in a study of blood T cell repertoires in COVID-19. Background on the study: The origin of the acute and convalescent COVID-19 samples was the United States, Italy and Spain. PBMCs, B-cell-depleted T cells, or T cells were the source of the cDNA or gDNA that made up the material.

As handled by the study authors: Reference gene primer amplification in the assay estimated nucleated cell counts. Here immunoSEQ multiplex PCR was the method, and the copy in TCRdb shows in-frame clones only, minus some. D and trimming come from the DNA, and the V and J calls and clone size come from that table. The table shows some 150,000 clones, with 81% occurring only once. The CDR3 spans 15 residues. The germline V and J ends were trimmed by 1 base and 4 bases, with 12 bases remaining between them. The germline CDR1 and CDR2 sequences are SGHAT and FQNNGV. The V and J genes are TRBV11-2 and TRBJ2-3; perhaps TRBD1 as D (5 bases). The source of this sequence is a human donor with acute or convalescent COVID-19. The donor label of this sample is uncertain. The sequencing input was peripheral blood. CDR3 nucleotides: TGTGCCAGCAGCTTAGTACAGGCGTCCCCAGATACGCAGTATTTT. The encoded protein is CASSLVQASPDTQYF.